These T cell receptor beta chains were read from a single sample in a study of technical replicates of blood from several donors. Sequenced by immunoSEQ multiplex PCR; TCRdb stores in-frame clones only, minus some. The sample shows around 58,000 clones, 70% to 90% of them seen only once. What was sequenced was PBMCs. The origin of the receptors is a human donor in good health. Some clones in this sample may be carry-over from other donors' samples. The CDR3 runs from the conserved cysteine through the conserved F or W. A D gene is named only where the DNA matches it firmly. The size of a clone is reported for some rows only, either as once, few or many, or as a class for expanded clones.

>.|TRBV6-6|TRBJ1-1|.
TGTGCCAGCAGAGGGGAGGGCAAGAACACTGAAGCTTTCTTT
CASRGEGKNTEAFF
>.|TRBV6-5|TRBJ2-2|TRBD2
TGTGCCAGCAGTTATATAGCGGGGGCCGGGGAGCTGTTTTTT
CASSYIAGAGELFF
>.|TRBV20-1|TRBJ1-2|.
TGCATCCCCGACAGCTATGGCTACACCTTC
CIPDSYGYTF
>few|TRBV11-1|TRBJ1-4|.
TGTGCCAGCAGCTGGGGACTAGGTGAAAAACTGTTTTTT
CASSWGLGEKLFF
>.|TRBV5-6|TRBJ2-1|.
TGTGCCAGCAGCCCCGGGACTCACTACAATGAGCAGTTCTTC
CASSPGTHYNEQFF
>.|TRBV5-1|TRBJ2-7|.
TGCGCCAGCAGCCAGGACTCAGGCCAGTACGAGCAGTACTTC
CASSQDSGQYEQYF
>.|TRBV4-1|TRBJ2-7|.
TGCGCCAGCAGCCAAGCCCAGGACAGAACCTACGAGCAGTACTTC
CASSQAQDRTYEQYF
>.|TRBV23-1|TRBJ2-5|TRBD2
TGCGCCAGCAGTCCTGCTAGCGGGAGGGCCCGGGAGACCCAGTACTTC
CASSPASGRARETQYF
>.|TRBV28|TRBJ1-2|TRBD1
TGTGCCAGCTCGGGGACAGATAGGGGCTACACCTTC
CASSGTDRGYTF
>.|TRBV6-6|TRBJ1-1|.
TGTGCCAGCACCATTTCGAGTCGGGACACTGAAGCTTTCTTT
CASTISSRDTEAFF
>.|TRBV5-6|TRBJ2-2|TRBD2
TGTGCCAGCAGCCATCGTAGCGGGAGGGCCGCGGACACCGGGGAGCTGTTTTTT
CASSHRSGRAADTGELFF
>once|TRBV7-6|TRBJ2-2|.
TGTGCCAGCAGCCCCGGCGGGGGCACCTTGAACACCGGGGAGCTGTTTTTT
CASSPGGGTLNTGELFF
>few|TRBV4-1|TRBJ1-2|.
TGCGCCAGCAGCCAAACACCGGGACGGGGGAACTATGGCTACACCTTC
CASSQTPGRGNYGYTF
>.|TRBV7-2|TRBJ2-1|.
TGTGCCAGCAGCCCCCCGAGGAGAGGCAATGAGCAGTTCTTC
CASSPPRRGNEQFF
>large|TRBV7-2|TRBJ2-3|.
TGTGCCAGCAGCTTATGGGGCGGGATAACAGATACGCAGTATTTT
CASSLWGGITDTQYF
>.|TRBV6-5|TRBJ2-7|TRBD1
TGTGCCAGCAGTTACTTTCCAAATAACAGGGGATACGAGCAGTACTTC
CASSYFPNNRGYEQYF
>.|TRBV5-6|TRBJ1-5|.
TGTGCCAGCAGCTCCGGCGGGGGAATCGGTCAGCCCCAGCATTTT
CASSSGGGIGQPQHF
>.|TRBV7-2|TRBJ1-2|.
TGTGCCAGCAGCTTAGGGCTGGGTCTAGCCTATGGCTACACCTTC
CASSLGLGLAYGYTF
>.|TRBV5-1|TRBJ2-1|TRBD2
TGCGCCAGCAGCTTGCTAGCGGGAGGTGAGCAGTTCTTC
CASSLLAGGEQFF
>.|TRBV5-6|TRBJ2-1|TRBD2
TGTGCCAGCAGAGGACTAGCGGGGGAGCAGTTCTTC
CASRGLAGEQFF
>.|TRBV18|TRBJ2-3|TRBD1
TGTGCCAGCTCCCCCGACAGGGGGGTCGGTACGCAGTATTTT
CASSPDRGVGTQYF
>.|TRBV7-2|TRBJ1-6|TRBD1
TGTGCCAGCAGCCCTGGGACAGCTGGAACCCTCCACTTT
CASSPGTAGTLHF
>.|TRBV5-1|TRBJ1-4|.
TGCGCCAGCAGCTCCAGGGATCTAAATGAAAAACTGTTTTTT
CASSSRDLNEKLFF
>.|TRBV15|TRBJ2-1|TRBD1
TGTGCCACCAGCAGTGGGATGGGACAGGCCACCTACAATGAGCAGTTCTTC
CATSSGMGQATYNEQFF
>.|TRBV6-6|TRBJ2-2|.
TGTGCCAGCAGTTACTCTGAACAGCCCACCGGGGAGCTGTTTTTT
CASSYSEQPTGELFF
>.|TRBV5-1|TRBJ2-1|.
TGCGCCAGCAGCTTAGCGGACAGCTCCTACAATGAGCAGTTCTTC
CASSLADSSYNEQFF
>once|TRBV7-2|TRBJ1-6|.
TGTGCCAGCAGCTTAGACAGGTCGGCACCTGGATCACCCCTCCACTTT
CASSLDRSAPGSPLHF
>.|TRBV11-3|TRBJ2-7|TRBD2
TGTGCCGGATTGGGGAGGGTCTCCTACGAGCAGTACTTC
CAGLGRVSYEQYF
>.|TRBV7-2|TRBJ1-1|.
TGTGCCAGCAGCTGGGGGGGTGCGGCTTTCTTT
CASSWGGAAFF
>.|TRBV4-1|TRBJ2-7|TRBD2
TGCGCCAGCAGCCGAACGACTAGCGGGAGCTACGAGCAGTACTTC
CASSRTTSGSYEQYF
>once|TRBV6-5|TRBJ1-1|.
TGTGCCAGCATTCAGTCGGGGGGCTACACTGAAGCTTTCTTT
CASIQSGGYTEAFF
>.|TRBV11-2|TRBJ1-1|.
TGTGCCAGCAGCTTGGGGCCCCCGAGACAGAACACTGAAGCTTTCTTT
CASSLGPPRQNTEAFF
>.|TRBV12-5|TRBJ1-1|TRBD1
TGTGCTAGTGCCCCCGGACAGGGGGCGGCTGAAGCTTTCTTT
CASAPGQGAAEAFF
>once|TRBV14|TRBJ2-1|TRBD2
TGTGCCAGCAGCCAAGGACTAGCGGAAATCTACAATGAGCAGTTCTTC
CASSQGLAEIYNEQFF
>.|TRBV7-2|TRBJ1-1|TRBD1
TGTGCCAGCAGCAAAATGACAGGGGCGGGCACTGAAGCTTTCTTT
CASSKMTGAGTEAFF
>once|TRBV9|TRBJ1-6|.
TGTGCCAGCAGCGTAGGGGACGGGGGTAATTCACCCCTCCACTTT
CASSVGDGGNSPLHF
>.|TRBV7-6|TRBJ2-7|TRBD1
TGTGCCAGCAGCTTAGGGGACAGCGCCTACGAGCAGTACTTC
CASSLGDSAYEQYF
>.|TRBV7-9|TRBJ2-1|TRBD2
TGTGCCAGCAGCTTATCTGGGACTAGCGAGTGGGATGAGCAGTTCTTC
CASSLSGTSEWDEQFF
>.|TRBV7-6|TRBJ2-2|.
TGTGCCAGCAGCCCCGGGGGGGGGACAGGGATCGCCGGGGAGCTGTTTTTT
CASSPGGGTGIAGELFF
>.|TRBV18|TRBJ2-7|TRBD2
TGTGCCAGCTCACCTTCCGGGACTAGGGACCCAGGCGAGCAGTACTTC
CASSPSGTRDPGEQYF
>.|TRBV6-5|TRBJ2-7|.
TGTGCCAGCAGTATACAGGGTTTACAGTACTTC
CASSIQGLQYF
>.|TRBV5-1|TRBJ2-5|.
TGCGCCAGCAGCCTGGGGCAGGGATGGGAGACCCAGTACTTC
CASSLGQGWETQYF
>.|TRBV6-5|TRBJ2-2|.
TGTCCCGTGGGGCCAAACACCGGGGAGCTGTTTTTT
CPVGPNTGELFF
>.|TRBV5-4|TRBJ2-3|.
TGTGCCAGCAGCCCCGGCCTGACAAGTACAGATACGCAGTATTTT
CASSPGLTSTDTQYF
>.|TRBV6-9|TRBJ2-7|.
TGTGCCAGCAGTTATCGGCCTAGAAGTAACGAGCAGTACTTC
CASSYRPRSNEQYF
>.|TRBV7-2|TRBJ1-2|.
TGTGCCAGCAGCTCTTCGGGCGGGAATCAATATGGCTACACCTTC
CASSSSGGNQYGYTF
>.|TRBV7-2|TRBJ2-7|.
TGTGCCAGCAGCTTAGTCGGCAGGGGCGCGACACAGTACGAGCAGTACTTC
CASSLVGRGATQYEQYF
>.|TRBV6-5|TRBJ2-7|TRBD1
TGTGCCAGCAGTTCTGGACAGGGGGCTACTTCCTACGAGCAGTACTTC
CASSSGQGATSYEQYF
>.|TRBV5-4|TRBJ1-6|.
TGTGCCAGCAGCTTGGCCACCGCGAATTCACCCCTCCACTTT
CASSLATANSPLHF
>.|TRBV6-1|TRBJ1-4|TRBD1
TGTGCCAGCACTCCGGGACAGTTTAATGAAAAACTGTTTTTT
CASTPGQFNEKLFF
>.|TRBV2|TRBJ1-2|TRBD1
TGTGCCAGCAGAGCCCAGGGGGGACTGGACTATGGCTACACCTTC
CASRAQGGLDYGYTF
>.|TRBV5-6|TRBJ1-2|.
TGTGCCAGCAGCTTGGGGGCAGGGGTTGACTATGGCTACACCTTC
CASSLGAGVDYGYTF
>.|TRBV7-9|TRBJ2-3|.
TGTGCCAGCAGCAACGGACAGTCAGATACGCAGTATTTT
CASSNGQSDTQYF
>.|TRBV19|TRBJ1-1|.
TGTGCCAGTACCGGAGGGAGGGCTTTGTTGGCTGAAGCTTTCTTT
CASTGGRALLAEAFF
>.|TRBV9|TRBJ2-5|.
TGTGCCAGCAGCGTACGGAGCGGGGAGACCCAGTACTTC
CASSVRSGETQYF
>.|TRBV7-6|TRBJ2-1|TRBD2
TGTGCCAGCAGCCCCTATGGCGCGGGGGGGTCCGGTGAGCAGTTCTTC
CASSPYGAGGSGEQFF
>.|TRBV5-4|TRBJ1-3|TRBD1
TGTGCCAGCAGCCTGACAGGGTCCGGAAACACCATATATTTT
CASSLTGSGNTIYF
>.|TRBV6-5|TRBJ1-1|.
TGTGCCAGCAGTTACGGGGGCGGGGGCAGGACTGAAGCTTTCTTT
CASSYGGGGRTEAFF
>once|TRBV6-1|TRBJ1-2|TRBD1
TGTGCCAGCAGTGGACAGGGGGCTGTGGGCTACACCTTC
CASSGQGAVGYTF
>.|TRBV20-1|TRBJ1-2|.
TGCAGTGCTGGGGGGGAGCGGGGCTACACCTTC
CSAGGERGYTF